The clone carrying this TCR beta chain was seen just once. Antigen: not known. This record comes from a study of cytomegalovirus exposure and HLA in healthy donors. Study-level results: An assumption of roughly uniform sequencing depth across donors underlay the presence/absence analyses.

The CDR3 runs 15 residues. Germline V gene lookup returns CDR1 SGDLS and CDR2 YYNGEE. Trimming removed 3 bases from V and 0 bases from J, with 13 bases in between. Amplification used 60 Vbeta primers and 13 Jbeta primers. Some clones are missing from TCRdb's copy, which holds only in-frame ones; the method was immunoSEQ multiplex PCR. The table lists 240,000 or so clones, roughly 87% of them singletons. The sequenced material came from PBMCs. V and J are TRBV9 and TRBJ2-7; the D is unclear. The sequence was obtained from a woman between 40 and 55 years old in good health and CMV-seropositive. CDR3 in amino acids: CASSDPNPSSYEQYF. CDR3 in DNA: TGTGCCAGCAGCGACCCCAACCCGAGCTCCTACGAGCAGTACTTC. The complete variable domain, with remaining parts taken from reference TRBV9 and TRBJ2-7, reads DSGVTQTPKHLITATGQRVTLRCSPRSGDLSVYWYQQSLDQGLQFLIQYYNGEERAKGNILERFSAQQFPDLHSELNLSSLELGDSALYFCASSDPNPSSYEQYFGPGTRLTVT.